This T cell receptor (beta chain) stems from a study of OX40 agonist ivuxolimab in advanced cancers. About the research overall: Enrollees could have had prior anti-PD-1, anti-PD-L1 or anti-CTLA-4 therapy, which 40% to 45% had received. Patients achieving partial responses numbered three: one hepatocellular carcinoma case and two cutaneous melanoma cases.

V dropped 1 base and J dropped 3 bases, with 10 bases sitting between them. CDR1 is SGHNT, CDR2 YENEEA, per germline. This CDR3 contains 15 residues. With respect to this clone: Its antigen is undetermined.

Sampling times: baseline, cycle 4 day 1, cycle 7 day 1. Study observations and caveats: Low normalized clonal expansion also occurred in some nonresponding patients.

Assay: immunoSEQ multiplex PCR; the TCRdb copy retains only in-frame clones and omits some. Found here are about 24,000 clones, approximately 80% of them singletons; the top ten hold roughly 18%. The specimen comprised CD4+ or CD8+ T cells sorted from blood, sampled in a trial of the OX40 agonist ivuxolimab. This sequence originates from an adult with an advanced solid tumor such as melanoma, head and neck, liver or kidney cancer. The rearrangement joins TRBV11-3 to TRBJ2-1; weak D call: TRBD1 (6 bases). The CDR3 coding sequence is TGTGCCAGCAGCTTAGGGCCAGGGGTCTACAATGAGCAGTTCTTC. Protein sequence: CASSLGPGVYNEQFF.